This TCR beta chain was sequenced in a study of control samples from healthy donors and cancer patients. Data came from immunoSEQ multiplex PCR; TCRdb stores just in-frame clones and leaves some out. Among around 81,000 clones listed, about 92% were seen once. This clone has only one observation. The V end lost 5 bases, the J end lost 1 base, and 15 bases lay between the germline ends. Germline assignment: CDR1 SEHNR and CDR2 FQNEAQ (reference sequence). The CDR3 sequence is 15 residues long. The sample was blood. This chain links TRBV7-9 with TRBJ2-7; no clear D. The source is a woman in her 30s in good health. CDR3 amino acids: CASSPRNVGSYEQYF. CDR3 nucleotide sequence: TGTGCCAGCAGCCCCCGAAACGTGGGGTCCTACGAGCAGTACTTC.